This T cell receptor beta chain is from a study of T cell changes during pregnancy in multiple sclerosis. Data came from immunoSEQ multiplex PCR; TCRdb stores just in-frame clones and leaves some out. The table lists 30,000 to 40,000 clones, roughly 90% of them singletons. The CDR3 has 16 amino acids. V was clipped by 4 bases and J by 2 bases, with 18 bases between them. CDR1 is SGHRS, CDR2 YFSETQ, per germline. The rearrangement uses TRBV5-1 and TRBJ1-2; possible D gene TRBD1, 5 bases. The clonotype originates from a female donor with multiple sclerosis, enrolled in a pregnancy study. Specimen: CD4+ T cells from peripheral blood mononuclear cells, collected before pregnancy. The CDR3 region has the DNA TGCGCCAGCAGCCTGGAATCAGGGAGGGCGAACTATGGCTACACCTTC. Its protein product is CASSLESGRANYGYTF.